Here is one T cell receptor (beta chain) with its context. In this sample, this clone turned up once. Its target antigen remains unknown. No per-base quality is available; no much larger clone lies one base away. The data were obtained in a study of technical replicates of blood from a few donors (dated by TCRdb to about 2017). Libraries were prepared through the immunoSEQ multiplex PCR assay. Drawn from immuneACCESS, this table holds only the in-frame rearrangements with V and J called that TCRdb kept. Clones are partly lost; checked studies trace under half to an unresolved V gene and leave the rest unexplained. The sample profile shows approximately 51,000 clones; 93% of them were found once. Together, the top ten hold 4.2% of the sample. Trimming leaves V shorter by 5 bases and J shorter by 1 base, with the junction holding 7 bases beyond the gene matches. From its cysteine to its phenylalanine, the CDR3 spans 16 amino acids. CDR3 DNA only is kept here, 48 bases in frame from base 1. From the germline V gene (reference sequence), CDR1 is SEHNR and CDR2 is FQNEAQ.

The specimen was PBMCs. The rearrangement combines TRBV7-9 with TRBJ2-2; 7 central nucleotides agree with TRBD2. This TCR was sampled from a human donor in good health. Some clones in this sample may be carry-over from other donors' samples. The CDR3 in this case is CASSTGSSGNTGELFF. The nucleotide sequence is TGTGCCAGCAGCACCGGGTCTAGCGGGAACACCGGGGAGCTGTTTTTT.